This T cell receptor beta chain emerged from a study of blood T cell repertoires in COVID-19. Study information: Acute and convalescent COVID-19 specimens originated in the United States, Italy and Spain. PBMCs, B-cell-depleted T cells, or T cells provided the cDNA or gDNA that made up the material.

As originally analysed: Reference gene primer amplification gave estimated nucleated cell counts. Method: immunoSEQ multiplex PCR; TCRdb's copy keeps in-frame clones and lacks some. Clonal size and the V and J genes are those of that table, whereas D and trimming came from the DNA. The sample lists about 360,000 clones, around nine tenths occurring once. Per the germline V gene, CDR1 is SGDLS and CDR2 is YYNGEE. J lost 3 bases, V lost 4 bases, and 9 bases had no gene match. The CDR3 extends over 15 amino acids. The chain employs TRBV9 and TRBJ1-1; 7 bases align to TRBD1. Sequencing was carried out using peripheral blood. The receptor was derived from a human donor in a cohort sampled during active COVID-19. CDR3 region: CASSSRGGGYTEAFF. DNA for the CDR3: TGTGCCAGCAGCTCCCGAGGGGGCGGGTACACTGAAGCTTTCTTT.